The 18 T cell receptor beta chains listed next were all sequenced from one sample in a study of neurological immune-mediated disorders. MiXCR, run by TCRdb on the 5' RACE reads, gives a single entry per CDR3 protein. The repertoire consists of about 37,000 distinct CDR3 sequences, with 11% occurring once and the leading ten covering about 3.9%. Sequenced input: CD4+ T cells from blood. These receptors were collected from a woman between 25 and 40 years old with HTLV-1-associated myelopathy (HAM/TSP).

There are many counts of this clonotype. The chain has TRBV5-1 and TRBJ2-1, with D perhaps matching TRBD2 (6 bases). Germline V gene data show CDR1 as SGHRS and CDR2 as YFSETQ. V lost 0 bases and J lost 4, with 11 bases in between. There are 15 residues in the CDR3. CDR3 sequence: CASSLVLADYNEQFF. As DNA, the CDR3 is TGCGCCAGCAGCTTGGTGTTAGCGGATTACAATGAGCAGTTCTTC.

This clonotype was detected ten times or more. The CDR3 is CASSPGPYGYTF. As DNA, the CDR3 is TGTGCCAGCAGTCCAGGTCCCTATGGCTACACCTTC. This chain uses TRBV7-9 with TRBJ1-2, with D unresolved. Germline assignment: CDR1 SEHNR and CDR2 FQNEAQ (reference sequence). The CDR3 totals 12 residues. V gave up 6 bases and J gave up 4 bases, with 9 bases separating them.

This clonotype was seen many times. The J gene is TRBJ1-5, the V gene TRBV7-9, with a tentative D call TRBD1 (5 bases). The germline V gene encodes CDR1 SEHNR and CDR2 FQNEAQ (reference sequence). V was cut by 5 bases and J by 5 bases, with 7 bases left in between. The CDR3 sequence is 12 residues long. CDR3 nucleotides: TGTGCCAGCAGCCGGGGGGATCAGCCCCAGCATTTT. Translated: CASSRGDQPQHF.

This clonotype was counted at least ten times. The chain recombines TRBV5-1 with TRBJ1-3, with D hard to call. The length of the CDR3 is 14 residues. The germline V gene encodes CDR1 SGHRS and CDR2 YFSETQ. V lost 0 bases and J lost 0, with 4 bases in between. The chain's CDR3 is CASSLGSSGNTIYF. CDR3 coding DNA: TGCGCCAGCAGCTTGGGCAGCTCTGGAAACACCATATATTTT.

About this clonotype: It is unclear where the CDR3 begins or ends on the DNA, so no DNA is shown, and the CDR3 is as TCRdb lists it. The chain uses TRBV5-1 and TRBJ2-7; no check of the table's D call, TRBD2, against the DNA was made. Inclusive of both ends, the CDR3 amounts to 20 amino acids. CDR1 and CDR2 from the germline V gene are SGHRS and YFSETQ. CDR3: CASSFYICSYEGPGGLEQYF.

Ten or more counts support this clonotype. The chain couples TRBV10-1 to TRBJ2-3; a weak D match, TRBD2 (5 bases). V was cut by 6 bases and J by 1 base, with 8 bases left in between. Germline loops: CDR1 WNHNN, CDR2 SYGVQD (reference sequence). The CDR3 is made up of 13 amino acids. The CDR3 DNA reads TGCGCCAGCAGAGCGGACGGCACAGATACGCAGTATTTT. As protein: CASRADGTDTQYF.

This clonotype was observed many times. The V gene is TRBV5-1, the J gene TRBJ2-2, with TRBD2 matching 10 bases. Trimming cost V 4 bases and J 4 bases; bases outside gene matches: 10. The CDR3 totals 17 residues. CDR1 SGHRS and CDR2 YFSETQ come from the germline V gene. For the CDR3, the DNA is TGCGCCAGCAGCCTCCTCCTTCTAGCGGGGGTCACCGGGGAGCTGTTTTTT. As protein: CASSLLLLAGVTGELFF. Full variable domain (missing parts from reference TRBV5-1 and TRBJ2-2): KAGVTQTPRYLIKTRGQQVTLSCSPISGHRSVSWYQQTPGQGLQFLFEYFSETQRNKGNFPGRFSGRQFSNSRSEMNVSTLELGDSALYLCASSLLLLAGVTGELFFGEGSRLTVL.

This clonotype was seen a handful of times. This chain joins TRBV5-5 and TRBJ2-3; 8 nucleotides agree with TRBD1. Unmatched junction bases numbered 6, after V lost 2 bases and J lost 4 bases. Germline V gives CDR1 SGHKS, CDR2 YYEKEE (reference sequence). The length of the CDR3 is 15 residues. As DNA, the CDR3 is TGTGCCAGCAGCTTTAACGCAGGGGGCCCAGATACGCAGTATTTT. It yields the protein CASSFNAGGPDTQYF.

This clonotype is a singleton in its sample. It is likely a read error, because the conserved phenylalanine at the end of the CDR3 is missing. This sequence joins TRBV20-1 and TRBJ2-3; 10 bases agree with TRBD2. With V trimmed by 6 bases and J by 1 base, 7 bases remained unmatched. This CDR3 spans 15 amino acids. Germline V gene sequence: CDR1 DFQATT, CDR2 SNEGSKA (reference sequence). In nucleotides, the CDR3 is TGCAGTGCATCAACTAGCGGGGCTGGCACAGATACGCAGTATGTT. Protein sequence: CSASTSGAGTDTQYV.

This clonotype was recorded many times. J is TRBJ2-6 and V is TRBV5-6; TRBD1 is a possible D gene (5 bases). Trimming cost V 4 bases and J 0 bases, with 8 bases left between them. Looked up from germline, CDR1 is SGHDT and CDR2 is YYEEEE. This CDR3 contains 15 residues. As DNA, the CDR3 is TGTGCCAGCAGCCCTGGACACTCTGGGGCCAACGTCCTGACTTTC. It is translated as CASSPGHSGANVLTF.

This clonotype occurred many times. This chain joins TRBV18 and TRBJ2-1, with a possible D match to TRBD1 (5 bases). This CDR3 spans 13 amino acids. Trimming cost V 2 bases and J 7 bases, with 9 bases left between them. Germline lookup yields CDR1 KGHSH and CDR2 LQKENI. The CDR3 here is CASSPRAGNEQFF. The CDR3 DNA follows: TGTGCCAGCTCACCAAGGGCAGGGAATGAGCAGTTCTTC.

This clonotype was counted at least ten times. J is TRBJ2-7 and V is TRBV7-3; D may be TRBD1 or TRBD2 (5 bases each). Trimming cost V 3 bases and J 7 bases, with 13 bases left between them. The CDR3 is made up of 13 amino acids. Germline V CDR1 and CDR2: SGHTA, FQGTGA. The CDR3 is CASSFGALREQYF. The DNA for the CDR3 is TGTGCCAGCAGCTTCGGGGCGTTGAGGGAGCAGTACTTC.

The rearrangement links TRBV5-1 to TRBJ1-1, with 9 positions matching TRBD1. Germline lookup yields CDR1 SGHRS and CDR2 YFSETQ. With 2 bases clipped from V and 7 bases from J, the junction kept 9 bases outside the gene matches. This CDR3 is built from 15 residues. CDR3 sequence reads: CASSLTQGARSEAFF. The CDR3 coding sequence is TGCGCCAGCAGCTTAACACAGGGGGCGCGTAGTGAAGCTTTCTTT.

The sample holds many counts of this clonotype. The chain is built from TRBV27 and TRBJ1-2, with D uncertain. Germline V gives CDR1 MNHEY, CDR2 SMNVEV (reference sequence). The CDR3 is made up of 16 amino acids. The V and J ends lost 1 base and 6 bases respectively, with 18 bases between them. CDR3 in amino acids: CASSLYRRGRWDGYTF. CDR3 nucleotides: TGTGCCAGCAGTTTATATCGTCGGGGAAGGTGGGATGGCTACACCTTC.

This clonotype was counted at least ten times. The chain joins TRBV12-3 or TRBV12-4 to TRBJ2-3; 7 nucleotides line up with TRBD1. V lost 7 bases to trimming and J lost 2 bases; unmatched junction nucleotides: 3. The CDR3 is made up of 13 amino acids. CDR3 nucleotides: TGTGCCAGCAACAGGGGAGACACAGATACGCAGTATTTT. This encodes CASNRGDTDTQYF.

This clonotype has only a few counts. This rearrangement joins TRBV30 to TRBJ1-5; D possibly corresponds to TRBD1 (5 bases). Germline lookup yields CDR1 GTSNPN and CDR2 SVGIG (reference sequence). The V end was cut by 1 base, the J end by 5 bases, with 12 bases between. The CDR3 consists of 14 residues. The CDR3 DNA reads TGTGCCTGGAGTGCCGGGACGCTTGATCAGCCCCAGCATTTT. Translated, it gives CAWSAGTLDQPQHF.

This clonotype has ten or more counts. This CDR3 is CASSPSGTAPNTEAFF. The CDR3 DNA reads as TGTGCCAGCAGTCCCTCCGGGACAGCTCCGAACACTGAAGCTTTCTTT. The rearrangement joins TRBV27 to TRBJ1-1; 7 bases fit TRBD1. The V and J ends lost 5 bases and 1 base, in that order; junction bases with no gene match: 10. This CDR3 is built from 16 residues. Germline CDR1 reads MNHEY; CDR2 reads SMNVEV (reference sequence).

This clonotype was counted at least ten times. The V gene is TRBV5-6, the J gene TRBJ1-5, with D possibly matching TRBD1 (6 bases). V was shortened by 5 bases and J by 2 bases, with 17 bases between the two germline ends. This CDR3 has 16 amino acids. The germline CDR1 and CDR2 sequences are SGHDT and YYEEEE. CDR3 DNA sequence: TGTGCCAGCAGATTAGGGGGACCCGGAGGCAATCAGCCCCAGCATTTT. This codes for CASRLGGPGGNQPQHF.